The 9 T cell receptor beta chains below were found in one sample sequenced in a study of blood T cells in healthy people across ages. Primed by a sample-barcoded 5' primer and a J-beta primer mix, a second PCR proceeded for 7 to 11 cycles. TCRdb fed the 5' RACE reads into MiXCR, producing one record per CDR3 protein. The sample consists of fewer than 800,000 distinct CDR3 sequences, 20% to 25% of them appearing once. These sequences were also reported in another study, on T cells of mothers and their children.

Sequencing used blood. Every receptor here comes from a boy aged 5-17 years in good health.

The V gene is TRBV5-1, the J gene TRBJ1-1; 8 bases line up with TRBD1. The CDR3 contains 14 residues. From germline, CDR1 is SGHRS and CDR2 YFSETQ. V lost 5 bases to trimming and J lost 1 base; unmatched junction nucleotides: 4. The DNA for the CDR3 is TGCGCCAGCAGGCCCGGGACAGGGAACACTGAAGCTTTCTTT. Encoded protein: CASRPGTGNTEAFF.

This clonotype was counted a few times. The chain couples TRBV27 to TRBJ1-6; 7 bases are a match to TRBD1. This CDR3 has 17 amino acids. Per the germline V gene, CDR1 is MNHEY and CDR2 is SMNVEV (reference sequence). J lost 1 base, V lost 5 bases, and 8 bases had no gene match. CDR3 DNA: TGTGCCAGCAGTCCGATCCACAGGGGTTCCTATAATTCACCCCTCCACTTT. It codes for CASSPIHRGSYNSPLHF.

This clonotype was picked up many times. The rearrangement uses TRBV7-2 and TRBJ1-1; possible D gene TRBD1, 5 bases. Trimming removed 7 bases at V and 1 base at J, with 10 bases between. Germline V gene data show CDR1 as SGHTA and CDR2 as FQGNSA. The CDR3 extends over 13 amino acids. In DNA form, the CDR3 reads TGTGCCAGCACAGCTACAGGGAACACTGAAGCTTTCTTT. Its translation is CASTATGNTEAFF.

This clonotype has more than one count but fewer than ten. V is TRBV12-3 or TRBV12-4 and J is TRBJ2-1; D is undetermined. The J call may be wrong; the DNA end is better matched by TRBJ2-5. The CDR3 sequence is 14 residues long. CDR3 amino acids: CASSLVWVRETQYF. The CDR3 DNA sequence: TGTGCCAGCAGTTTGGTTTGGGTCCGGGAGACCCAGTACTTC.

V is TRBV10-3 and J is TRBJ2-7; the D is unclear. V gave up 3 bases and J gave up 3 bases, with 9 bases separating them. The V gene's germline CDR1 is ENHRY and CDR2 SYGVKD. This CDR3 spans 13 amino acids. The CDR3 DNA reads TGTGCCATCAGTGAAGGCAGAGACTACGAGCAGTACTTC. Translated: CAISEGRDYEQYF.

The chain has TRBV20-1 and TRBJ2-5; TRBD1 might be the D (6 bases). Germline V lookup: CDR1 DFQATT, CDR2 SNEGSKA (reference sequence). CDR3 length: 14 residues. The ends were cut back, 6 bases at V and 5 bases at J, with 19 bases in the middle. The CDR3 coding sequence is TGCAGTGCCCGCGGACAGTCGAGGGGGGAGACCCAGTACTTC. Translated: CSARGQSRGETQYF.

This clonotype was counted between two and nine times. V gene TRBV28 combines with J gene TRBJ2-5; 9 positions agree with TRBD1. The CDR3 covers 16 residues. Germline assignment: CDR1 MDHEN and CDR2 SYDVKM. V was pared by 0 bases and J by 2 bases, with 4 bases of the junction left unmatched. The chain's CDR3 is CASSLWGQGRQETQYF. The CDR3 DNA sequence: TGTGCCAGCAGTTTATGGGGACAGGGTAGGCAAGAGACCCAGTACTTC. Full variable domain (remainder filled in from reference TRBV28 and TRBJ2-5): DVKVTQSSRYLVKRTGEKVFLECVQDMDHENMFWYRQDPGLGLRLIYFSYDVKMKEKGDIPEGYSVSREKKERFSLILESASTNQTSMYLCASSLWGQGRQETQYFGPGTRLLVL.

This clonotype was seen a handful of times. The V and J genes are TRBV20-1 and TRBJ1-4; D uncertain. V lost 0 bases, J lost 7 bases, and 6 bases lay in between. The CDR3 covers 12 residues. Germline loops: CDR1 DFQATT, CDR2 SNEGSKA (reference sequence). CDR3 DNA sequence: TGCAGTGCTAGAGATACAGCTGAAAAACTGTTTTTT. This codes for CSARDTAEKLFF.

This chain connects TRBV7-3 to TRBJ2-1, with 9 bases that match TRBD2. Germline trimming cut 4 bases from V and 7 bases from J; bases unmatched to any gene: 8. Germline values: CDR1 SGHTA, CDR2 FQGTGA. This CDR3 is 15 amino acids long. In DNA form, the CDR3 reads TGTGCCAGCAGCTGGACCCTAGCGGGATGGAATGAGCAGTTCTTC. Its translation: CASSWTLAGWNEQFF.